This TCR beta chain was identified during a study of CD8 T cells in ankylosing spondylitis. Library preparation for TCR beta used quantitative 5'-RACE with molecular barcodes. MiXCR, applied by TCRdb to the 5' RACE reads, yields one record per CDR3 protein. Among 250,000 or so distinct CDR3 sequences listed, 18% were seen once. This clonotype was detected only a few times. CDR1 and CDR2 from the germline V gene are SQVTM and ANQGSEA. The CDR3 spans 15 residues. V was cut by 6 bases and J by 2 bases, with 17 bases left in between. This sequence joins TRBV29-1 and TRBJ2-1; tentatively, D is TRBD1 (5 bases). This sequence was found in a male donor with ankylosing spondylitis or in good health (not recorded which). The source material was blood, either unsorted or a sorted T cell fraction (not recorded which). The CDR3 loop reads CSVASLDTTYNEQFF. The CDR3 DNA reads as TGCAGCGTAGCCAGCCTGGACACCACCTACAATGAGCAGTTCTTC.